One sample yielded the 2 T cell receptor beta chains listed below, sequenced in a study of low-dose radiotherapy and immunotherapy resistance in tumors. Time point noted: before trial treatment. TRAV and TRBV primers primed cDNA for both TCRalpha and TCRbeta. A roughly 20-cycle PCR with a constant-region primer and V-primer adapter amplified TCRs. TCRdb processed the reads anew with MiXCR; each CDR3 protein has one entry. The data hold 35,000 to 45,000 distinct CDR3 sequences, with 30% to 35% observed a single time. The sequenced sample was PBMCs, obtained before treatment. These receptors came from a male donor with gallbladder cancer.

This clonotype is medium-sized in the sample. The CDR3 protein is CAITKGLAGDNEQFF. CDR3 nucleotides: TGTGCCATCACCAAGGGACTAGCGGGAGACAATGAGCAGTTCTTC. The rearrangement joins TRBV10-3 to TRBJ2-1, with 14 positions matching TRBD2. From germline, CDR1 is ENHRY and CDR2 SYGVKD. J gave up 5 bases and V 7 bases, and 4 bases lay outside the gene matches. This CDR3 contains 15 residues.

This clonotype appeared many times. The V call is TRBV6-4, the J call TRBJ2-1, with 10 bases fitting TRBD2. The CDR3 has 15 amino acids. V trimming: 3 bases; J trimming: 7 bases; junction bases outside the gene matches: 6. Germline CDR1 MRHNA, CDR2 SNTAGT. The CDR3 loop is CASSDGAGGPNEQFF. Written as DNA, the CDR3 is TGTGCCAGCAGTGATGGAGCGGGGGGGCCTAATGAGCAGTTCTTC.